This TCR beta chain derives from a study of control samples from healthy donors and cancer patients. Data came from immunoSEQ multiplex PCR; TCRdb stores just in-frame clones and leaves some out. The sample gives around 77,000 clones, around 94% of which show up once; over 4.5% is in the top ten. The germline V and J ends were trimmed by 4 bases and 2 bases, with 11 bases remaining between them. Germline values: CDR1 ENHRY, CDR2 SYGVKD. The CDR3 covers 14 residues. V and J are TRBV10-3 and TRBJ1-1, with D possibly being TRBD1 (5 bases). The sample consisted of blood. This receptor was taken from an older woman in good health. CDR3 residues: CAISVGGSNTEAFF. For the CDR3, the DNA is TGTGCCATCAGTGTCGGGGGGAGCAACACTGAAGCTTTCTTT.